This TCR beta chain was profiled in a study of T cells in localized non-small cell lung cancer. Study outcomes and limitations: Adjacent uninvolved lung had the highest clonality, suggesting focused antigen responses. Elevated circulating T cell density in blood was associated with longer overall survival. Appearance in adjacent lung was seen for a median around 55 of the top 100 tumor clones.

With regard to this clone: Its antigen is still unknown.

Profiling relied on immunoSEQ multiplex PCR, and the TCRdb table lists in-frame clones only, not all of them. The table has tens of thousands of clones, 80% to 90% seen once. This clonotype originated in a female donor over 55 with stage I lung adenocarcinoma. This specimen consisted of peripheral blood, obtained before any cancer treatment.

The CDR3 bases are TGTGCCAGTAGTATAAACGAAGGGATGTGGCAGTTCTTC. It yields the protein CASSINEGMWQFF. The J gene is TRBJ2-1, the V gene TRBV19, with D hard to call. This CDR3 contains 13 residues. Germline assignment: CDR1 LNHDA and CDR2 SQIVND (reference sequence). V was cut by 2 bases and J by 12 bases, with 14 bases left in between.